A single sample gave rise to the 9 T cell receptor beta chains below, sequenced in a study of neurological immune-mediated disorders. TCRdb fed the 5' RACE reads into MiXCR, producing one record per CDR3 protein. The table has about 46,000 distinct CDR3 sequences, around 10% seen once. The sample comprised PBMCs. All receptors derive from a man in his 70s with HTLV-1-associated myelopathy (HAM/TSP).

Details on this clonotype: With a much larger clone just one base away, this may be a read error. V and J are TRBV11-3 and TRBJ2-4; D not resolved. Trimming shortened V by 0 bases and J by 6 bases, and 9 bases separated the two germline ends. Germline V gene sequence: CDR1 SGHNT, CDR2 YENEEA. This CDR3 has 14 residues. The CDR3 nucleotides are TGTGCCAGCAGCTTAGACAGCACCGCAAACATTCAGTACTTC. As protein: CASSLDSTANIQYF. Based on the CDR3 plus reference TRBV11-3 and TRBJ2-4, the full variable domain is EAGVVQSPRYKIIEKKQPVAFWCNPISGHNTLYWYLQNLGQGPELLIRYENEEAVDDSQLPKDRFSAERLKGVDSTLKIQPAELGDSAVYLCASSLDSTANIQYFGAGTRLSVL.

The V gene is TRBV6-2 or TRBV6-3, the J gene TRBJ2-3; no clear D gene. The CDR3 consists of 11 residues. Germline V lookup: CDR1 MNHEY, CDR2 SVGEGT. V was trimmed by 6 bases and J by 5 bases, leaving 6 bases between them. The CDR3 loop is CASRPRDTQYF. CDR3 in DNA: TGTGCCAGCAGGCCAAGAGATACGCAGTATTTT.

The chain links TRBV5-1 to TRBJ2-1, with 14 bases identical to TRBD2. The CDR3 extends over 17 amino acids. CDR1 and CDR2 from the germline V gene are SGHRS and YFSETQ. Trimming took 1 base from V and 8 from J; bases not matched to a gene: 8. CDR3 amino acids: CASSLSFGTSGSYEQFF. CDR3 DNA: TGCGCCAGCAGCTTGTCATTCGGGACTAGCGGGAGCTATGAGCAGTTCTTC.

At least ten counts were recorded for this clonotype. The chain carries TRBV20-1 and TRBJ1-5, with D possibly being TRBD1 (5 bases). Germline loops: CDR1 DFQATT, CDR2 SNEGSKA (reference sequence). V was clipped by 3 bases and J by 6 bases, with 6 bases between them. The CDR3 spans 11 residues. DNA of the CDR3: TGCAGTGCTAGTGGGGGTCAGCCCCAGCATTTT. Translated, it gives CSASGGQPQHF.

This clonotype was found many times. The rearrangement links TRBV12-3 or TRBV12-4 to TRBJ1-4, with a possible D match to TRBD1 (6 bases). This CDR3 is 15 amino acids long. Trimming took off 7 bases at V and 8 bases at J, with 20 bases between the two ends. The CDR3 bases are TGTGCCAGCACCGCCACAGGGTCGGTATACGAAAAACTGTTTTTT. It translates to CASTATGSVYEKLFF.

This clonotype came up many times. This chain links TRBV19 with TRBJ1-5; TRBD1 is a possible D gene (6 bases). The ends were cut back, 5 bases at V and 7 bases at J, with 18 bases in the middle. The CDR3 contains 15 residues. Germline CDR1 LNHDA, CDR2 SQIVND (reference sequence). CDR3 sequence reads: CASSVGALRGQPQHF. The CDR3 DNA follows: TGTGCCAGTAGTGTCGGGGCCCTGAGGGGGCAGCCCCAGCATTTT.

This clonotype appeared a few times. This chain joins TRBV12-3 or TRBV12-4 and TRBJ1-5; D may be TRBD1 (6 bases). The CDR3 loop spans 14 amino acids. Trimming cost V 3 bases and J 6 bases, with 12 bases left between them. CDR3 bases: TGTGCCAGCAGTTTGATGGGGGCGGGTCAGCCCCAGCATTTT. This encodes CASSLMGAGQPQHF.

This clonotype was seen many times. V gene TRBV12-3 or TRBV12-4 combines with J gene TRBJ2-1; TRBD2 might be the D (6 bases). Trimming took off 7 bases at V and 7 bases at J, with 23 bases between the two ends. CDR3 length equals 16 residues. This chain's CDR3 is CASTDGEGLSGNEQFF. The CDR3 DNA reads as TGTGCCAGCACCGATGGAGAGGGACTCTCAGGGAATGAGCAGTTCTTC.

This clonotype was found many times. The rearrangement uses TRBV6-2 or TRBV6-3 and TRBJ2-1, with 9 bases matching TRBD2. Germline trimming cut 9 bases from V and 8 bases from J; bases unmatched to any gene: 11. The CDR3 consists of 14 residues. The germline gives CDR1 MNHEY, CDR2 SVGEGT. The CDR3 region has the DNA TGTGCCAGTAGAATGGCGGGAGGGCTCCATGAGCAGTTCTTC. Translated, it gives CASRMAGGLHEQFF.